This T cell receptor beta chain is from a study of T cells expressing NK-cell markers. The wider study: Within the sequenced cohort of eight donors, seven exhibited HCMV seropositivity and one was seronegative. Study-level results: Four of the donors also had these clonotypes leading their CD3+CD56-NKG2C+ fraction. In a group of several donors, dominant NKG2C+ clonotypes represented 1.0-7.0% of CD8+ T cells.

TCRdb re-called the 5' RACE reads and shows each CDR3 protein once, DNA omitted. The sample totals some 450,000 distinct CDR3 sequences. The CDR3 spans 15 residues. Comment on this clonotype: Its antigen remains unknown.

This sequence was found in a woman between 18 and 70 years old in good health. V and J are TRBV12-3 or TRBV12-4 and TRBJ2-1. Sequencing was carried out using blood T cells: a sorted CD56 or NKG2C T cell subset, CD4+ or CD8+ T cells, or bulk PBMC T cells (not recorded which). The chain's CDR3 is CASSFLEGSYNEQFF.